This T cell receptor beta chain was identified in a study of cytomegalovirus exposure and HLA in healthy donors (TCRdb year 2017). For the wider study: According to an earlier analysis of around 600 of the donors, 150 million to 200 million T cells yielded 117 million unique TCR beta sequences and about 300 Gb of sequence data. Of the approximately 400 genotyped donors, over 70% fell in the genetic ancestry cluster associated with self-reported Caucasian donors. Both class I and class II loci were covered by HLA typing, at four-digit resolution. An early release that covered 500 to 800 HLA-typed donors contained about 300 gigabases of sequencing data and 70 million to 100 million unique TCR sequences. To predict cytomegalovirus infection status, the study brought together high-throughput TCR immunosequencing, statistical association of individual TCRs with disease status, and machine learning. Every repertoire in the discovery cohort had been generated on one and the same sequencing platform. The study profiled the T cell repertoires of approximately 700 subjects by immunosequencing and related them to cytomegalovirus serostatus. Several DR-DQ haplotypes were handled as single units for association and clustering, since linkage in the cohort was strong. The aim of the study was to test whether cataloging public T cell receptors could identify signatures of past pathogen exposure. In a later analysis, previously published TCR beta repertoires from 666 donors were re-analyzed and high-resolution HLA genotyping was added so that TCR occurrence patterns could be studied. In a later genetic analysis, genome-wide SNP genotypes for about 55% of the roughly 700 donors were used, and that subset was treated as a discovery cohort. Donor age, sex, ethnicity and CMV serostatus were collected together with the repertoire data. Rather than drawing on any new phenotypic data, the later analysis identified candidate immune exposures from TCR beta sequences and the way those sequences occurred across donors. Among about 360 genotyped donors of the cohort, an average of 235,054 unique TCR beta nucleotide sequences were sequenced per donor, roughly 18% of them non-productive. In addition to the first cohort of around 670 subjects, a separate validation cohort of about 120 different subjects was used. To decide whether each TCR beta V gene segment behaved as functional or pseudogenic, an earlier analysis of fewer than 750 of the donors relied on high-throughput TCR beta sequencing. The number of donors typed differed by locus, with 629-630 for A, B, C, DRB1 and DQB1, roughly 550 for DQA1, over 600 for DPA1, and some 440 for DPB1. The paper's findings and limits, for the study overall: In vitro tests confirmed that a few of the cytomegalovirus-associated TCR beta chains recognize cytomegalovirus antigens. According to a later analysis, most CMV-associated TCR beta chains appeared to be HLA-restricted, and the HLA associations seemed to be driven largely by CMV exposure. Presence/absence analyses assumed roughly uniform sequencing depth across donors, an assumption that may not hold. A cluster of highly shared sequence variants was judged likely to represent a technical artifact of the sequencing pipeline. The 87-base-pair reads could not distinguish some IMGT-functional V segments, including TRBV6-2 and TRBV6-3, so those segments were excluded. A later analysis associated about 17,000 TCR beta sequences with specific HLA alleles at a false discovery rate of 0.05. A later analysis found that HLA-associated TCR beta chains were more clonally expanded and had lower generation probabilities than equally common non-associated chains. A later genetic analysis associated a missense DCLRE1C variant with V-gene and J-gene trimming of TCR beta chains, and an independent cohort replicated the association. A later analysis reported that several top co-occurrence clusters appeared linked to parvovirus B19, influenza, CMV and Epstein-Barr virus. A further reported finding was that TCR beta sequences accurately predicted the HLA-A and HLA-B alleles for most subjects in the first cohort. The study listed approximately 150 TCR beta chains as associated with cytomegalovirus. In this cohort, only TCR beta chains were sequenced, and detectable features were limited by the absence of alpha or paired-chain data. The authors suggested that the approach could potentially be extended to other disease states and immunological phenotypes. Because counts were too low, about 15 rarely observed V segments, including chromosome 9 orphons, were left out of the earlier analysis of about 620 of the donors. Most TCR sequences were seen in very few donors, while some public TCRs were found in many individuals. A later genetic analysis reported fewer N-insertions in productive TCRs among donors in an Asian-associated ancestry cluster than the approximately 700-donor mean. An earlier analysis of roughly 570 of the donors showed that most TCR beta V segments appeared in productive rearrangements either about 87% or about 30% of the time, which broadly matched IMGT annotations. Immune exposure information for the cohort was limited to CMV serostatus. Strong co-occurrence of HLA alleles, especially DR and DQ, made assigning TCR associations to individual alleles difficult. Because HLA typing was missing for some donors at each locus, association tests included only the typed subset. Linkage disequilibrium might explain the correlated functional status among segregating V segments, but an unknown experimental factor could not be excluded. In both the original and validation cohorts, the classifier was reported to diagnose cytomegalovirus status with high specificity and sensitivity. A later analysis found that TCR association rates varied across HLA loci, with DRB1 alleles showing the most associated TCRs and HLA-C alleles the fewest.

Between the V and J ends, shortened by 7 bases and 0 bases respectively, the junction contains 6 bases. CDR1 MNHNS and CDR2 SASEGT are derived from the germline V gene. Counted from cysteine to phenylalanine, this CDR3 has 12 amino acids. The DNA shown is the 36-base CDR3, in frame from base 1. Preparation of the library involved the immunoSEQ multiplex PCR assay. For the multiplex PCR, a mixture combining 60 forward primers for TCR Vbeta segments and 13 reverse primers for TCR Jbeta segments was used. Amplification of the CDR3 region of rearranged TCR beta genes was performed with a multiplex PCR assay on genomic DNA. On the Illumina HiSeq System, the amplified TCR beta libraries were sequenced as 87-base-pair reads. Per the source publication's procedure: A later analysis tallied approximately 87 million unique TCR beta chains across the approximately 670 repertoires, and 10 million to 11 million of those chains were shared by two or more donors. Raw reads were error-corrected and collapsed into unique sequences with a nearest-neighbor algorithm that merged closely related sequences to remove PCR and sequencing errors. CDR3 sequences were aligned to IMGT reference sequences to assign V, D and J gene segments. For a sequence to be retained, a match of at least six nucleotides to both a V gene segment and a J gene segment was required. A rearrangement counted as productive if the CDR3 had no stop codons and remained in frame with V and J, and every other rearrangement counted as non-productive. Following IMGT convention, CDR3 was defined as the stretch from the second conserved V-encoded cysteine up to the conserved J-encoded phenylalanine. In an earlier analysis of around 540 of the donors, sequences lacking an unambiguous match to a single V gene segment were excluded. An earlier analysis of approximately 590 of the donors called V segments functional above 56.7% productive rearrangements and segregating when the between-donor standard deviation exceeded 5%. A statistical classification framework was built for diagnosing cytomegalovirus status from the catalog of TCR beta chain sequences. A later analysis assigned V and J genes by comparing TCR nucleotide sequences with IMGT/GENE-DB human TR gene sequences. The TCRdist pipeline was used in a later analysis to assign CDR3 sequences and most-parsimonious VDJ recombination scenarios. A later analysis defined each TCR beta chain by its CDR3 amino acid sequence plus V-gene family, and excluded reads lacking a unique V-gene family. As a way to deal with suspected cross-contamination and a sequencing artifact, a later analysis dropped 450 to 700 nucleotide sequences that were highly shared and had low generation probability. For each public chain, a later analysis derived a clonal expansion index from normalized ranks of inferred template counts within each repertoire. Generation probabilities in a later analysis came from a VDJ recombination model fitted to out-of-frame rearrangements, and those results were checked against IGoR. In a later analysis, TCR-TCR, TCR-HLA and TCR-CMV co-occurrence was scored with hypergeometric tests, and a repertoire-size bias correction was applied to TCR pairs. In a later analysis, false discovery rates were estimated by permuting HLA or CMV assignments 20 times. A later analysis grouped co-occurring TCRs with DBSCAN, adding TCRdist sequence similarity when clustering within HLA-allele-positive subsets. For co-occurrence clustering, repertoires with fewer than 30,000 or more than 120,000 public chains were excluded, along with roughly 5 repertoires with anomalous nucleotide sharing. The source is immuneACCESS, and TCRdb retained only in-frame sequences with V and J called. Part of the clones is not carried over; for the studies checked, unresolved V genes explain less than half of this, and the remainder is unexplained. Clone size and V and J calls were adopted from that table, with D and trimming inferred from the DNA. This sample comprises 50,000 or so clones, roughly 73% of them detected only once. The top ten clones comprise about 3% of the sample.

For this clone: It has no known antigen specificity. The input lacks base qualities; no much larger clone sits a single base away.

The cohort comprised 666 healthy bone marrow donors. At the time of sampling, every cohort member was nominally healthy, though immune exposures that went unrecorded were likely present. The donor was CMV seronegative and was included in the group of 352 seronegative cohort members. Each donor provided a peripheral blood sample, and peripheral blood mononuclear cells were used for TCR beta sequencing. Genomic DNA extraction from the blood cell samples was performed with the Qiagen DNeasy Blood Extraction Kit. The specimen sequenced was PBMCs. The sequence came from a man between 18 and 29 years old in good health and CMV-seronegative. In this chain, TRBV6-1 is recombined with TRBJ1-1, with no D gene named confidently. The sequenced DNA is TGTGCCAGCACCGAGCTGAACACTGAAGCTTTCTTT. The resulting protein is CASTELNTEAFF.